The 11 T cell receptor beta chains below were found in one sample sequenced in a study of CD8+CD57+ T cells in acquired aplastic anemia. The TCR beta profiling, which covered VDJ combination and CDR3 sequence, was carried out using genomic DNA as the template. TCRdb reprocessed the reads via MiXCR and lists one record per CDR3 protein. The sample shows hundreds of thousands of distinct CDR3 sequences, roughly 34% of them seen only once. Sequencing involved patients with CD8+CD57+ cell expansion previously shown by flow cytometry. Sequenced input: sorted CD4+, CD8+, or CD8+CD57+ T cells (not recorded which) from PBMCs. The receptors come from a human donor with aplastic anemia.

This clonotype has only a few counts. The gene calls are TRBV9 and TRBJ1-2; D ambiguous. CDR3 length: 15 amino acids. Between the trimmed V and J ends, which lost 0 bases and 4 bases, there was a span of 13 bases. Germline lookup yields CDR1 SGDLS and CDR2 YYNGEE. DNA of the CDR3: TGTGCCAGCAGCGTAGGTGGGGTTTCCGGCTATGGCTACACCTTC. Its protein is CASSVGGVSGYGYTF.

V is TRBV2 and J is TRBJ2-1, with 8 bases matching TRBD2. Per germline, CDR1 SNHLY and CDR2 FYNNEI. This CDR3 has 17 amino acids. With 8 bases clipped from V and 0 bases from J, the junction kept 12 bases outside the gene matches. CDR3 amino acids: CASGRLAPQISYNEQFF. The CDR3 bases are TGTGCCAGCGGACGACTAGCGCCTCAAATCTCCTACAATGAGCAGTTCTTC.

The chain has TRBV24-1 and TRBJ1-2; TRBD1 matches 11 bases. The V and J ends lost 11 bases and 4 bases, in that order; junction bases with no gene match: 8. The CDR3 is made up of 14 amino acids. Germline CDR1 reads KGHDR; CDR2 reads SFDVKD. CDR3 protein: CARGTGGGLYGYTF. The CDR3 DNA follows: TGTGCCAGAGGGACAGGGGGGGGTCTCTATGGCTACACCTTC.

The chain joins TRBV6-5 to TRBJ2-2, with TRBD1 identical over 9 bases. Germline CDR1 reads MNHEY; CDR2 reads SVGAGI. This CDR3 contains 16 residues. The J segment lost 7 bases and the V segment lost 0 bases, leaving 6 bases of the junction unmatched. The CDR3, as DNA: TGTGCCAGCAGTTACTCGTTGGGACAGGGTGGCGGGGAGCTGTTTTTT. This codes for CASSYSLGQGGGELFF.

This clonotype has a count of ten or more. This rearrangement joins TRBV27 to TRBJ2-7; D is ambiguous. Trimming stripped 4 bases from V and 1 base from J, with 11 bases between. This CDR3 has 14 amino acids. Germline-derived CDR1 and CDR2 are MNHEY and SMNVEV (reference sequence). CDR3 loop: CASSSQVFSYEQYF. For the CDR3, the DNA is TGTGCCAGCAGTTCGCAGGTGTTTTCCTACGAGCAGTACTTC.

This clonotype has only a few counts. The CDR3 coding sequence is TGTGCCTGGAGGGACAACTATAATTCACCCCTCCACTTT. The encoded protein is CAWRDNYNSPLHF. The chain employs TRBV19 and TRBJ1-6, with D perhaps matching TRBD1 (6 bases). Per germline, CDR1 LNHDA and CDR2 SQIVND (reference sequence). The V end was cut by 11 bases, the J end by 3 bases, with 11 bases between. This CDR3 has 13 amino acids.

The gene calls are TRBV7-3 and TRBJ2-1, with 10 positions matching TRBD1. The CDR3 has 16 amino acids. Trimming cost V 4 bases and J 7 bases; bases outside gene matches: 10. CDR1 and CDR2 (germline): SGHTA, FQGTGA. CDR3 in DNA: TGTGCCAGCAGCTGGTTCGGGACAGGGGCTTCAAATGAGCAGTTCTTC. This sequence encodes CASSWFGTGASNEQFF.

CDR3 loop: CASSTGQYMNTEAFF. The CDR3 bases are TGTGCCAGTAGTACTGGACAGTACATGAACACTGAAGCTTTCTTT. This chain joins TRBV19 and TRBJ1-1; TRBD1 is a possible D gene (6 bases). The ends were cut back, 4 bases at V and 0 bases at J, with 12 bases in the middle. Germline CDR1 and CDR2: LNHDA and SQIVND (reference sequence). The CDR3 contains 15 residues. The variable domain in full, with the rest retrieved from reference TRBV19 and TRBJ1-1, is DGGITQSPKYLFRKEGQNVTLSCEQNLNHDAMYWYRQDPGQGLRLIYYSQIVNDFQKGDIAEGYSVSREKKESFPLTVTSAQKNPTAFYLCASSTGQYMNTEAFFGQGTRLTVV.

About this clonotype: One base away lies a much larger clone, so this may be a sequencing read error. The CDR3 DNA sequence: TGCGCCAGCAGCGAGGGACAGCGCTACACCTTC. Translated, it gives CASSEGQRYTF. This chain connects TRBV5-1 to TRBJ1-2, with 7 bases lining up with TRBD1. J lost 9 bases, V lost 4 bases, and 3 bases had no gene match. The germline gives CDR1 SGHRS, CDR2 YFSETQ. CDR3 length: 11 amino acids. Looking up the rest from reference TRBV5-1 and TRBJ1-2 gives the full variable domain: KAGVTQTPRYLIKTRGQQVTLSCSPISGHRSVSWYQQTPGQGLQFLFEYFSETQRNKGNFPGRFSGRQFSNSRSEMNVSTLELGDSALYLCASSEGQRYTFGSGTRLTVV.

Remarks on this clonotype: Since a much larger clone is just one base distant, this may be a read error. This chain joins TRBV19 and TRBJ1-2; perhaps TRBD1 as D (5 bases). The CDR3 covers 14 residues. Trimming shortened V by 11 bases and J by 2 bases, and 18 bases separated the two germline ends. Germline V CDR1 and CDR2: LNHDA, SQIVND (reference sequence). CDR3 DNA sequence: TGTGCCCGCAGTCGGGACGGGCTCAACTATGGCTACACCTTC. This codes for CARSRDGLNYGYTF. Complete variable domain (other parts from reference TRBV19 and TRBJ1-2): DGGITQSPKYLFRKEGQNVTLSCEQNLNHDAMYWYRQDPGQGLRLIYYSQIVNDFQKGDIAEGYSVSREKKESFPLTVTSAQKNPTAFYLCARSRDGLNYGYTFGSGTRLTVV.

This chain joins TRBV11-2 and TRBJ1-2, with 11 bases lining up with TRBD1. Trimming removed 1 base from V and 8 bases from J; junction bases left unmatched: 12. The germline V gene encodes CDR1 SGHAT and CDR2 FQNNGV. This CDR3 is 17 amino acids long. The CDR3 is CASSLVVSGQGARGYTF. In DNA, the CDR3 is TGTGCCAGCAGCTTAGTTGTTAGTGGACAGGGGGCGCGGGGCTACACCTTC.